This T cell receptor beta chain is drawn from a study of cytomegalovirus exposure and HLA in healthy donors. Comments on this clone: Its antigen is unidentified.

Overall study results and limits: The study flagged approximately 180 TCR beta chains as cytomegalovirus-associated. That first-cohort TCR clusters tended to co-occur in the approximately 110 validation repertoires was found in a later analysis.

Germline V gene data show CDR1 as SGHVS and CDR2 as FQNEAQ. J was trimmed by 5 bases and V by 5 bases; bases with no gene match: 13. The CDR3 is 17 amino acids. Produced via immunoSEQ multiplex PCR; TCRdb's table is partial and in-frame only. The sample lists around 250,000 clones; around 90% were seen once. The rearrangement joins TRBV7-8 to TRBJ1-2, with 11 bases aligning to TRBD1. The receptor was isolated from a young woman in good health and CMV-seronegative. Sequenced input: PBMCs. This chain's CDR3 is CASSTGQGARAVYGYTF. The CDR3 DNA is TGTGCCAGCAGCACCGGACAGGGGGCGCGAGCCGTGTATGGCTACACCTTC.